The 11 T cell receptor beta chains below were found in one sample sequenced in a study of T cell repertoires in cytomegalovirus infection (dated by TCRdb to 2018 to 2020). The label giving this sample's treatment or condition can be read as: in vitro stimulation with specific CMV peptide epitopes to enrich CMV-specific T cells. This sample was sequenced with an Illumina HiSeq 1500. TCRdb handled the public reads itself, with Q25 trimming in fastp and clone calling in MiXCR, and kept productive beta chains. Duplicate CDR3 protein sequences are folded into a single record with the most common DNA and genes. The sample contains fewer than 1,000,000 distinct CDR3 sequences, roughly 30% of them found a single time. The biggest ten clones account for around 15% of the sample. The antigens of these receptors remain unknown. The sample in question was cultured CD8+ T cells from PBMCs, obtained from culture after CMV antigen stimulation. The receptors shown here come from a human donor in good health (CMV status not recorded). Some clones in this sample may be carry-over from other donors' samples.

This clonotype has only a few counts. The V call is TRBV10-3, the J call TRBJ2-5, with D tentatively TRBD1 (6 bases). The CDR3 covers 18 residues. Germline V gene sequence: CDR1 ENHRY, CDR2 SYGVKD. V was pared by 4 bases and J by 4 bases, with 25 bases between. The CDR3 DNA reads TGTGCCATCAGTGGGTTGGGGCAGGGGTATCTGTCCTTAGAGACCCAGTACTTC. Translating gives CAISGLGQGYLSLETQYF.

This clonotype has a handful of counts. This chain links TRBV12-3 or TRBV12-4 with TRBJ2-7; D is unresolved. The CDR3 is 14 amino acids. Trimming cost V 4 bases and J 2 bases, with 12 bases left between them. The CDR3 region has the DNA TGTGCCAGCAGTTCCCGGGCCCTGACCTACGAGCAGTACGTC. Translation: CASSSRALTYEQYV.

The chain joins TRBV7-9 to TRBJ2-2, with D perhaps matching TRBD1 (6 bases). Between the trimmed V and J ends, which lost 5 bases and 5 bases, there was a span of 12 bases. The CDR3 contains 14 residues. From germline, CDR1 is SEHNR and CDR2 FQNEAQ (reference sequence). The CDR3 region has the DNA TGTGCCAGCAGCCCGGAACAGGGAACCGGGGAGCTGTTTTTT. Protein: CASSPEQGTGELFF.

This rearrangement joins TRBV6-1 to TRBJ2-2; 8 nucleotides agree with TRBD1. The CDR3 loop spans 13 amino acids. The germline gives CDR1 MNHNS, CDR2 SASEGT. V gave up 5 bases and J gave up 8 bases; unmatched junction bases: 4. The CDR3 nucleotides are TGTGCCAGCAGTTCCAGGGGGCTTGGGGAGCTGTTTTTT. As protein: CASSSRGLGELFF.

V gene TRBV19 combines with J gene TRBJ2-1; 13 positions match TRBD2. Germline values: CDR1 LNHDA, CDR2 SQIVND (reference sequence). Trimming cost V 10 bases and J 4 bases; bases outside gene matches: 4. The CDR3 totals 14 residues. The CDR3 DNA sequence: TGTGCCACCTCACTAGCGGGGGGGTACAATGAGCAGTTCTTC. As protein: CATSLAGGYNEQFF.

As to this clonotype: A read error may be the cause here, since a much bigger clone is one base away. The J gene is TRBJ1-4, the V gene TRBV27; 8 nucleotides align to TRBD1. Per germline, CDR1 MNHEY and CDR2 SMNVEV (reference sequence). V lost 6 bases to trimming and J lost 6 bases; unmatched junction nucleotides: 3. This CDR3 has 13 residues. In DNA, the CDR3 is TGTGCCAGCAGCTCGACAGGGGATGAAAAACTGTTTTTT. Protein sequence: CASSSTGDEKLFF.

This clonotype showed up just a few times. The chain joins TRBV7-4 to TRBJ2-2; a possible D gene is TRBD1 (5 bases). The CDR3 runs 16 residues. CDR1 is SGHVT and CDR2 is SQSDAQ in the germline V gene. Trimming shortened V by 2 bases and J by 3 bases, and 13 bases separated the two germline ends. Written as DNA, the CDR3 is TGTGCCAGCAGCTTACGGACAATCCTAGACACCGGGGAGCTGTTTTTT. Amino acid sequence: CASSLRTILDTGELFF.

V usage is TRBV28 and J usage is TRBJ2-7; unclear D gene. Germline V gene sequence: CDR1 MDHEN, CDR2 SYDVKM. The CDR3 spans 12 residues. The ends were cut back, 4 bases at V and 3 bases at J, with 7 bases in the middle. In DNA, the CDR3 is TGTGCCAGCAGTTCGTGGGACTACGAGCAGTACGTC. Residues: CASSSWDYEQYV.

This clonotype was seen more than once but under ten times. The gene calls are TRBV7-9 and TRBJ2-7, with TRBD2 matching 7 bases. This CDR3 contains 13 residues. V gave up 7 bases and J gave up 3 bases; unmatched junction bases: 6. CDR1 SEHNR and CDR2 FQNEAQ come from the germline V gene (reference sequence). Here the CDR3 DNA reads TGTGCCAGCACCGGAGCGGGGTTCTACGAGCAGTACTTC. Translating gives CASTGAGFYEQYF.

The CDR3 spells CASRILASGANVLTF. The DNA of the CDR3 is TGTGCCAGCAGGATCCTAGCTTCTGGGGCCAACGTCCTGACTTTC. The chain couples TRBV5-8 to TRBJ2-6; TRBD2 is a possible D gene (5 bases). The V and J ends lost 5 bases and 1 base respectively, with 10 bases between them. Germline values: CDR1 SGHTS, CDR2 YDEGEE. The CDR3 spans 15 residues.

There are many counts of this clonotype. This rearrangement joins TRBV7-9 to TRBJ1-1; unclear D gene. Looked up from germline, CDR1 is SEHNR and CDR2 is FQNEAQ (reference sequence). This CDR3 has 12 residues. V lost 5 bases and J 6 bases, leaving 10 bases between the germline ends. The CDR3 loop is CASSRPTAEAFF. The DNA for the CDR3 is TGTGCCAGCAGCCGACCGACCGCTGAAGCTTTCTTT.